This TCR beta chain stems from a study of T cells in Graves' hyperthyroidism and ophthalmopathy. The authors obtained PBMCs from over 7.5 ml of fresh peripheral blood. Using RNA transcripts as the source, TCR beta CDR3 regions were amplified. HTBI primers were used for first-round RT-PCR of the TCR CDR3. TCRdb fed the multiplex PCR reads into MiXCR, producing one record per CDR3 protein. The repertoire holds approximately 510,000 distinct CDR3 sequences, roughly 20% seen once, with approximately 26% in the top ten. The germline gives CDR1 MNHNS, CDR2 SASEGT. Between the trimmed V and J ends, which lost 4 bases and 11 bases, there was a span of 18 bases. There are 14 residues in the CDR3.

This chain connects TRBV6-1 to TRBJ1-5, with D possibly being TRBD1 (6 bases). The specimen was blood. The source of this sequence is a young man with Graves' hyperthyroidism. For the CDR3, the DNA is TGTGCCAGCAGTGGGGACATTTGGGTCGGGGCCCAGCATTTT. It specifies CASSGDIWVGAQHF.